One and the same sample provided the 15 T cell receptor beta chains below, sequenced in a study of T cells in Graves' hyperthyroidism and ophthalmopathy (dated by TCRdb to the late 2010s). Receptor amplification or capture employed multiplex PCR. The run used an Illumina HiSeq 2000. Amplification of TCR beta CDR3 regions was carried out from RNA transcripts. The first round of RT-PCR for the TCR CDR3 was performed with the HTBI primer set and the Qiagen OneStep RT-PCR kit. TCRdb's own reprocessing of the public reads used fastp at Q25 and MiXCR and kept productive beta chains. One record per CDR3 amino acid sequence lists the most common genes and DNA. Present in this sample are under 350,000 distinct CDR3 sequences, over 15% of which were seen just once. The biggest ten clones account for approximately 54% of the sample. The sequenced sample was blood. The receptors derive from a woman in her forties or fifties with Graves' hyperthyroidism.

The sample holds a few counts of this clonotype. The chain carries TRBV7-9 and TRBJ1-3; tentatively, D is TRBD1 (6 bases). CDR1 SEHNR and CDR2 FQNEAQ come from the germline V gene (reference sequence). The CDR3 runs 15 residues. V dropped 5 bases and J dropped 9 bases, with 20 bases sitting between them. The CDR3 nucleotides are TGTGCCAGCAGCCGGGGGGGAACAGGGATTTCCACCATATATTTT. It is translated as CASSRGGTGISTIYF.

This clonotype was detected ten times or more. The rearrangement joins TRBV18 to TRBJ2-1; D uncertain. V dropped 2 bases and J dropped 8 bases, with 13 bases sitting between them. The CDR3 has 14 residues. Germline V gives CDR1 KGHSH, CDR2 LQKENI. The CDR3 DNA is TGTGCCAGCTCACCATACCCCCCTACGGATGAGCAGTTCTTC. The encoded protein is CASSPYPPTDEQFF.

This clonotype was seen repeatedly, ten times or more. The rearrangement links TRBV11-2 to TRBJ2-5; D may be TRBD1 (5 bases). This CDR3 has 14 amino acids. Germline lookup yields CDR1 SGHAT and CDR2 FQNNGV. V shed 1 base and J shed 7 bases, with 13 bases lying between them. The CDR3 DNA reads TGTGCCAGCAGCTTAGTCCCCTCCCAGGGGACCCAGTACTTC. Amino acids: CASSLVPSQGTQYF.

This clonotype was detected only a few times. The V gene is TRBV5-1, the J gene TRBJ2-4; D may match TRBD1 or TRBD2 (6 bases each). CDR3 length: 19 residues. CDR1 is SGHRS and CDR2 is YFSETQ in the germline V gene. V lost 0 bases, J lost 3 bases, and 22 bases lay in between. CDR3 nucleotide sequence: TGCGCCAGCAGCTTGGTACTAGCTGGGGGGCGTAGTTTCAAAAACATTCAGTACTTC. It is translated as CASSLVLAGGRSFKNIQYF. Variable domain in full (rest from reference TRBV5-1 and TRBJ2-4): KAGVTQTPRYLIKTRGQQVTLSCSPISGHRSVSWYQQTPGQGLQFLFEYFSETQRNKGNFPGRFSGRQFSNSRSEMNVSTLELGDSALYLCASSLVLAGGRSFKNIQYFGAGTRLSVL.

This clonotype was detected ten times or more. This chain connects TRBV28 to TRBJ2-1, with 7 positions matching TRBD2. Germline trimming cut 8 bases from V and 3 bases from J; bases unmatched to any gene: 4. CDR1 and CDR2 (germline): MDHEN, SYDVKM. There are 13 residues in the CDR3. CDR3 sequence (DNA): TGTGCCAGCCGGCTAGCGGACTACAATGAGCAGTTCTTC. Amino acids: CASRLADYNEQFF.

The CDR3, as DNA: TGTGCCAGCAGCTTGGGGGGGGGGGGGCTCTACGAGCAGTACGTC. It translates to CASSLGGGGLYEQYV. The chain couples TRBV11-2 to TRBJ2-7, with D possibly being TRBD2 (7 bases). Germline V CDR1 and CDR2: SGHAT, FQNNGV. The V gene lost 3 bases and the J gene lost 3 bases, with 15 bases spanning the gap. This CDR3 has 15 residues.

This sequence joins TRBV30 and TRBJ2-2; maybe TRBD1 (6 bases). Trimming pared 2 bases from V and 5 bases from J, leaving 12 bases between. Germline V gene lookup returns CDR1 GTSNPN and CDR2 SVGIG (reference sequence). The CDR3 loop spans 14 amino acids. CDR3 DNA: TGTGCCTGGAGTCTACAGGGTGGAACCGGGGAGCTGTTTTTT. Its protein product is CAWSLQGGTGELFF. The variable domain in full, completed from reference TRBV30 and TRBJ2-2, reads SQTIHQWPATLVQPVGSPLSLECTVEGTSNPNLYWYRQAAGRGLQLLFYSVGIGQISSEVPQNLSASRPQDRQFILSSKKLLLSDSGFYLCAWSLQGGTGELFFGEGSRLTVL.

The V and J genes are TRBV24-1 and TRBJ2-1; 11 positions match TRBD2. The J segment lost 5 bases and the V segment lost 5 bases, leaving 7 bases of the junction unmatched. CDR1 is KGHDR, CDR2 SFDVKD, per germline. The CDR3 loop spans 16 amino acids. CDR3 in amino acids: CATSVAGTSGNNEQFF. For the CDR3, the DNA is TGTGCCACCAGTGTCGCCGGGACTAGCGGCAACAATGAGCAGTTCTTC.

This clonotype has only a few counts. V gene TRBV12-3 or TRBV12-4 combines with J gene TRBJ2-3; a possible D gene is TRBD1 (5 bases). The CDR3 spans 15 residues. V was pared by 2 bases and J by 4 bases, with 13 bases between. CDR3: CASSLWGRASDTQYF. CDR3 coding DNA: TGTGCCAGCAGTTTATGGGGCAGGGCCTCAGATACGCAGTATTTT.

The chain has TRBV3-1 and TRBJ2-5; 8 bases map to TRBD2. V shed 7 bases, J shed 2 bases, and the junction held 18 bases outside the gene matches. This CDR3 is built from 18 residues. The germline V gene has CDR1 LGHDT and CDR2 YNNKEL (reference sequence). The CDR3 loop reads CASIPGREALVGQETQYF. The DNA of the CDR3 is TGTGCCAGCATACCCGGGAGGGAGGCCCTCGTAGGTCAAGAGACCCAGTACTTC.

This clonotype was seen ten or more times. V usage is TRBV18 and J usage is TRBJ2-3; 10 bases line up with TRBD1. Germline CDR1 is KGHSH and CDR2 is LQKENI. Trimming removed 1 base from V and 3 bases from J; junction bases left unmatched: 1. CDR3 length: 15 residues. The DNA of the CDR3 is TGTGCCAGCTCACCACGACAGGGGGCGACAGATACGCAGTATTTT. As protein: CASSPRQGATDTQYF.

The chain is built from TRBV2 and TRBJ1-1; TRBD1 agrees at 7 bases. Germline lookup yields CDR1 SNHLY and CDR2 FYNNEI. V lost 9 bases, J lost 2 bases, and 3 bases stayed unmatched. The length of the CDR3 is 12 residues. For the CDR3, the DNA is TGTGCCAGGGGACAGACTAACACTGAAGCTTTCTTT. Translation: CARGQTNTEAFF.

The chain links TRBV2 to TRBJ1-5; the D gene is possibly TRBD1 (5 bases). The CDR3 covers 16 residues. Germline V gives CDR1 SNHLY, CDR2 FYNNEI. V was cut by 3 bases and J by 1 base, with 13 bases left in between. CDR3: CASSEWGGESNQPQHF. As DNA, the CDR3 is TGTGCCAGCAGTGAGTGGGGGGGTGAGAGCAATCAGCCCCAGCATTTT.

This clonotype has just one count. The chain links TRBV19 to TRBJ1-4; possibly TRBD1 for D (5 bases). Germline CDR1 reads LNHDA; CDR2 reads SQIVND (reference sequence). V lost 3 bases and J lost 6, with 14 bases in between. The CDR3 runs 15 residues. CDR3 amino acids: CASSILWGKDEKLFF. The CDR3 DNA follows: TGTGCCAGTAGTATCCTCTGGGGCAAGGATGAAAAACTGTTTTTT. Using reference TRBV19 and TRBJ1-4 for the parts outside the CDR3, the full variable domain is DGGITQSPKYLFRKEGQNVTLSCEQNLNHDAMYWYRQDPGQGLRLIYYSQIVNDFQKGDIAEGYSVSREKKESFPLTVTSAQKNPTAFYLCASSILWGKDEKLFFGSGTQLSVL.

Comment on this clonotype: This may come from a read error, since a much larger clone is one base off. The chain combines TRBV5-1 with TRBJ2-5, with unresolved D. The germline V gene encodes CDR1 SGHRS and CDR2 YFSETQ. Trimming removed 1 base from V and 6 bases from J, with 13 bases in between. The CDR3 is 14 amino acids. The CDR3 coding sequence is TGCGCCAGCAGCTTGCTGTCGTGGCGGAAGACCCAGTACTTC. Its translation: CASSLLSWRKTQYF. The full variable domain, in which reference TRBV5-1 and TRBJ2-5 provide the parts outside the CDR3, is KAGVTQTPRYLIKTRGQQVTLSCSPISGHRSVSWYQQTPGQGLQFLFEYFSETQRNKGNFPGRFSGRQFSNSRSEMNVSTLELGDSALYLCASSLLSWRKTQYFGPGTRLLVL.